One sample yielded the 15 T cell receptor beta chains listed below, sequenced in a study of cytomegalovirus exposure and HLA in healthy donors. It was with 60 Vbeta and 13 Jbeta primers that the PCR ran. Only in-frame clones appear in the TCRdb table, and some are missing; sequencing was by immunoSEQ multiplex PCR. The repertoire holds about 180,000 clones, with over 70% as singletons. The sequencing input was PBMCs. The receptors were sampled from a woman in her sixties in good health and CMV-seropositive.

The V call is TRBV7-8, the J call TRBJ2-1; 7 nucleotides match TRBD2. V shed 1 base, J shed 0 bases, and the junction held 3 bases outside the gene matches. The CDR3 consists of 16 residues. Germline V gives CDR1 SGHVS, CDR2 FQNEAQ. The CDR3 region is CASSLGGGHSYNEQFF. The CDR3 DNA reads as TGTGCCAGCAGCTTAGGCGGGGGTCACTCCTACAATGAGCAGTTCTTC.

In the case of this clone: A junction boundary mismatches the germline segment, possibly from a read error. J is TRBJ2-5 and V is TRBV30; 8 nucleotides agree with TRBD2. The CDR3 extends over 14 amino acids. Germline V gene sequence: CDR1 GTSNPN, CDR2 SVGIG (reference sequence). The CDR3 bases are TGCAACAGCGGGGGAGAACCCTACCAAGAGACCCAGTACTTC. The encoded protein is CNSGGEPYQETQYF.

The chain combines TRBV9 with TRBJ1-1, with a weak D call TRBD1 (5 bases). The germline V gene has CDR1 SGDLS and CDR2 YYNGEE. The CDR3 is made up of 17 amino acids. V was cut by 4 bases and J by 0 bases, with 19 bases left in between. The CDR3 loop is CASSLGGIVGMNTEAFF. The CDR3 DNA is TGTGCCAGCAGCCTCGGGGGGATTGTGGGCATGAACACTGAAGCTTTCTTT.

The rearrangement links TRBV27 to TRBJ2-3; possibly TRBD2 for D (6 bases). Germline V gene lookup returns CDR1 MNHEY and CDR2 SMNVEV (reference sequence). V was shortened by 5 bases and J by 6 bases, with 18 bases between the two germline ends. This CDR3 spans 15 amino acids. CDR3 amino acids: CASSPRELPSDTQYF. As DNA, the CDR3 is TGTGCCAGCAGTCCCCGGGAGCTCCCCTCCGATACGCAGTATTTT.

The chain uses TRBV6-5 and TRBJ1-5, with unresolved D. Germline V gene data show CDR1 as MNHEY and CDR2 as SVGAGI. This CDR3 has 13 residues. The V end lost 6 bases, the J end lost 7 bases, and 13 bases lay between the germline ends. CDR3 residues: CASSLTARQPQHF. The CDR3 nucleotides are TGTGCCAGCAGCCTTACAGCCAGGCAGCCCCAGCATTTT.

The chain couples TRBV29-1 to TRBJ1-4; D unclear. CDR1 is SQVTM, CDR2 ANQGSEA, per germline. Trimming stripped 6 bases from V and 1 base from J, with 15 bases between. The CDR3 totals 15 residues. CDR3 in amino acids: CSVPGSSGTNEKLFF. The CDR3 nucleotides read TGCAGCGTCCCCGGGTCCTCGGGAACTAATGAAAAACTGTTTTTT.

CDR3 bases: TGTGCCAGCGGCCATACTTGGGGGCAATCGAACACTGAAGCTTTCTTT. Its protein is CASGHTWGQSNTEAFF. This chain connects TRBV5-6 to TRBJ1-1; D may be TRBD1 (6 bases). Trimming cost V 7 bases and J 1 base, with 20 bases left between them. The CDR3 loop spans 16 amino acids. Germline CDR1 reads SGHDT; CDR2 reads YYEEEE. The entire variable domain, with the rest obtained from reference TRBV5-6 and TRBJ1-1, is as follows: DAGVTQSPTHLIKTRGQQVTLRCSPKSGHDTVSWYQQALGQGPQFIFQYYEEEERQRGNFPDRFSGHQFPNYSSELNVNALLLGDSALYLCASGHTWGQSNTEAFFGQGTRLTVV.

This clone was seen more than once but under ten times. V and J are TRBV7-2 and TRBJ1-5; D possibly corresponds to TRBD1 (5 bases). Germline V CDR1 and CDR2: SGHTA, FQGNSA. V shed 4 bases and J shed 3 bases, with 13 bases lying between them. CDR3 length: 15 residues. As DNA, the CDR3 is TGTGCCAGCAGCTCCCAGGGAGGTCTCAATCAGCCCCAGCATTTT. It translates to CASSSQGGLNQPQHF.

CDR3 loop: CASSPTGVSNQPQHF. CDR3 bases: TGTGCCAGCTCACCTACCGGGGTTAGCAATCAGCCCCAGCATTTT. V usage is TRBV18 and J usage is TRBJ1-5, with D unclear. The CDR3 contains 15 residues. The V end was cut by 3 bases, the J end by 0 bases, with 9 bases between. In germline, CDR1 is KGHSH, CDR2 LQKENI.

The chain has TRBV2 and TRBJ1-5; TRBD1 might be the D (5 bases). This CDR3 comprises 14 residues. The germline V and J ends were trimmed by 6 bases and 7 bases, with 16 bases remaining between them. Germline loops: CDR1 SNHLY, CDR2 FYNNEI. CDR3 in DNA: TGTGCCAGCAGCCTCACAGCCGGGGGGCAGCCCCAGCATTTT. Translated: CASSLTAGGQPQHF.

The rearrangement uses TRBV5-1 and TRBJ1-1; unclear D gene. Trimming removed 4 bases at V and 0 bases at J, with 13 bases between. The CDR3 loop spans 15 amino acids. Germline loops: CDR1 SGHRS, CDR2 YFSETQ. For the CDR3, the DNA is TGCGCCAGCAGCGGAGGACTCCTAATGAACACTGAAGCTTTCTTT. Translating gives CASSGGLLMNTEAFF.

The sample holds a few counts of this clone. The chain recombines TRBV28 with TRBJ1-1; a possible D gene is TRBD1 (5 bases). CDR1 is MDHEN and CDR2 is SYDVKM in the germline V gene. This CDR3 comprises 15 residues. The V end lost 5 bases, the J end lost 0 bases, and 13 bases lay between the germline ends. The CDR3 reads CASSRGGTLNTEAFF. DNA of the CDR3: TGTGCCAGCAGTCGGGGGGGAACTTTGAACACTGAAGCTTTCTTT.

The V call is TRBV7-9, the J call TRBJ1-4; D is uncertain. V was trimmed by 1 base and J by 4 bases, leaving 7 bases between them. The length of the CDR3 is 14 residues. Germline CDR1 reads SEHNR; CDR2 reads FQNEAQ (reference sequence). CDR3 nucleotides: TGTGCCAGCAGCTTAGACAGCTATAATGAAAAACTGTTTTTT. This sequence encodes CASSLDSYNEKLFF.

As concerns this clone: Other DNA sequences in this sample translate to the same CDR3. V is TRBV30 and J is TRBJ1-3; TRBD1 might be the D (6 bases). The V gene's germline CDR1 is GTSNPN and CDR2 SVGIG (reference sequence). The CDR3 loop spans 14 amino acids. V lost 0 bases and J lost 0, with 6 bases in between. CDR3 in amino acids: CAWSVGGSGNTIYF. As DNA, the CDR3 is TGTGCCTGGAGTGTAGGGGGCTCTGGAAACACCATATATTTT.

The CDR3 region has the DNA TGTGCCAGCAGCTTAGAAGGGGACAGTACATACGAGCAGTACTTC. Amino acid sequence: CASSLEGDSTYEQYF. V is TRBV7-2 and J is TRBJ2-7; 7 nucleotides align to TRBD1. This CDR3 comprises 15 residues. Germline-derived CDR1 and CDR2 are SGHTA and FQGNSA. The junction had 7 bases not matched to a gene; V was cut back by 1 base and J by 4 bases.